In its sample, the clone carrying this T cell receptor (beta chain) was seen a few times. The antigen is undetermined. These data originate in a study of response to subunit inactivated influenza vaccine. Findings of the study overall: Only a handful of new T cells, the authors suggested, are recruited with each seasonal influenza vaccination.

The CDR3 has 14 residues. Germline CDR1 LGHNA, CDR2 YNFKEQ. V shed 4 bases and J shed 4 bases, with 12 bases lying between them. TCRdb recomputed calls from the RT-PCR reads with MiXCR, one row per CDR3 protein. The sample lists hundreds of thousands of distinct CDR3 sequences, roughly 15% occurring once. This sequence was found in a man over 45 who received an inactivated influenza vaccine. The chain joins TRBV4-2 to TRBJ2-3, with D unclear. The sequences come from PBMCs from blood, collected 14 days before vaccination. The CDR3 nucleotides are TGTGCCAGCAGCCGAAAGACTGGGGCAGATACGCAGTATTTT. As protein: CASSRKTGADTQYF.